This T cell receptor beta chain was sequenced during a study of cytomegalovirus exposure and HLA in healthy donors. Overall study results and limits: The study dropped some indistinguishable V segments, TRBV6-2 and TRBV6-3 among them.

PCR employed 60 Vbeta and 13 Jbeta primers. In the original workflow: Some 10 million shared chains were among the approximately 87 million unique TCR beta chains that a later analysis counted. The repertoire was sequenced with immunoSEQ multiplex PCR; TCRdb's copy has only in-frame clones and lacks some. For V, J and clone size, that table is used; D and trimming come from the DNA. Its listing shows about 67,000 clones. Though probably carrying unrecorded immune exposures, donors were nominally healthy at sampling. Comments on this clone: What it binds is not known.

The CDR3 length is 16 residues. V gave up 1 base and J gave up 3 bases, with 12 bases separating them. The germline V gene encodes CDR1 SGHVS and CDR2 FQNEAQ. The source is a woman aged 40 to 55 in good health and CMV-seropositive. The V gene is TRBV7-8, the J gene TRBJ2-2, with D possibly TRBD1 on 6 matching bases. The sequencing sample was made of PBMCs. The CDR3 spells CASSLVSQGDTGELFF. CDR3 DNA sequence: TGTGCCAGCAGCTTAGTCTCACAGGGTGACACCGGGGAGCTGTTTTTT. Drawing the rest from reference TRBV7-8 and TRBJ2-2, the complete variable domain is GAGVSQSPRYKVAKRGQDVALRCDPISGHVSLFWYQQALGQGPEFLTYFQNEAQLDKSGLPSDRFFAERPEGSVSTLKIQRTQQEDSAVYLCASSLVSQGDTGELFFGEGSRLTVL.